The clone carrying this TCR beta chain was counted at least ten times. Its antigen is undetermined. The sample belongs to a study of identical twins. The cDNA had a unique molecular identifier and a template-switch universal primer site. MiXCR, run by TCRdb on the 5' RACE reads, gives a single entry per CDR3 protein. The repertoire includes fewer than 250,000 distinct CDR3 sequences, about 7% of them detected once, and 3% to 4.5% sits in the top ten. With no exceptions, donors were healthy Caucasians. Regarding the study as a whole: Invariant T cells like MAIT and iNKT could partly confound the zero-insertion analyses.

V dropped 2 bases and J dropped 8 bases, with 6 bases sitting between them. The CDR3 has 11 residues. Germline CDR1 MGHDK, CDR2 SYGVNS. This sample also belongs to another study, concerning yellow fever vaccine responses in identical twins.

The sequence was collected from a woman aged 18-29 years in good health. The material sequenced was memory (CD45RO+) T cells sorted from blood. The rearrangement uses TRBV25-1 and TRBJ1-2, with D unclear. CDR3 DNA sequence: TGTGCCAGCAGTGAACAAGGCGGCTACACCTTC. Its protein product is CASSEQGGYTF.